Included here is one T cell receptor beta chain sequence, with context. Its antigen is unidentified. These data come from a study of OX40 agonist ivuxolimab in advanced cancers. Across the whole study: At 0.01 to 10 mg/kg, ivuxolimab was administered intravenously to patients every 2 weeks. Study-wide points: Clonal expansion was among the lowest in partial responders at 0.1-3.0 mg/kg, especially CD8+.

Sequencing used immunoSEQ multiplex PCR; TCRdb keeps in-frame clones, though not all of them. This sample has roughly 51,000 clones, with more than 70% found just once. V lost 7 bases and J lost 7; bases outside the gene matches: 6. Germline-derived CDR1 and CDR2 are SGHTA and FQGNSA. The CDR3 covers 15 residues. The specimen was CD4+ or CD8+ T cells sorted from blood, collected in a trial of the OX40 agonist ivuxolimab. The TCR comes from an adult with an advanced solid tumor such as melanoma, head and neck, liver or kidney cancer. This chain uses TRBV7-2 with TRBJ2-2; 13 nucleotides match TRBD2. The CDR3 nucleotides are TGTGCCAGCAAAACTAGCGGGAGGGCCGGCGGGGAGCTGTTTTTT. It codes for CASKTSGRAGGELFF.